This entry is about one T cell receptor (beta chain). Its antigen is undetermined. Using immunoSEQ multiplex PCR, the repertoire was profiled, and TCRdb retains in-frame clones only, with some absent. Of some 150,000 clones listed, 80% to 90% are singletons. This entry comes from a study of T cell responses to AZD1222 COVID-19 vaccine. The study, taken as a whole, reports: Elevations in Spike-specific TCR breadth and depth followed administration of two AZD1222 doses. The peak T cell response came first, and repertoires were sampled only after it. Most donors were white British, females outnumbered males, and clonal diversity was possibly underestimated. Baseline seropositivity occurred in only a handful of AZD1222 recipients.

The CDR3 covers 14 residues. V was cut by 7 bases and J by 0 bases, with 14 bases left in between. Germline values: CDR1 SQVTM, CDR2 ANQGSEA. The material sequenced was peripheral blood, taken on day 0 of MenACWY control vaccination. This chain connects TRBV29-1 to TRBJ2-3; D unclear. This TCR came from an adult in good health. The CDR3 DNA is TGCAGCGCCCTCGGATCTGCAAGCACAGATACGCAGTATTTT. Translated, it gives CSALGSASTDTQYF.